This passage covers 28 T cell receptor beta chains from one sample sequenced in a study of vaccination effects on CD4 cells after COVID-19. Their antigens are not known. Here immunoSEQ multiplex PCR was the method, and the copy in TCRdb shows in-frame clones only, minus some. The sample contains about 22,000 clones, around 72% of which appear only once. Within the ViraFEST assay, antigen-specific CD4+ T cells underwent expansion with viral peptide pools prior to sequencing. Following an approximately eleven-day culture, CD4+ T cells were purified. Here the sequenced sample was CD4+ T cells from PBMCs cultured with HCoV-229E spike peptides, taken before COVID-19 vaccination. Receptors originate from a human donor who received a COVID-19 vaccine.

J is TRBJ2-3 and V is TRBV11-2; a weak D match, TRBD2 (6 bases). Trimming stripped 1 base from V and 0 bases from J, with 11 bases between. From germline, CDR1 is SGHAT and CDR2 FQNNGV. CDR3 size: 16 residues. In DNA form, the CDR3 reads TGTGCCAGCAGCTTAGGGGCAGGAGGGAGCACAGATACGCAGTATTTT. It is translated as CASSLGAGGSTDTQYF.

The V gene is TRBV6-1, the J gene TRBJ2-2; D is uncertain. Per the germline V gene, CDR1 is MNHNS and CDR2 is SASEGT. The CDR3 runs 14 residues. Trimming took 6 bases from V and 4 from J, leaving 12 bases between them. In nucleotides, the CDR3 is TGTGCCAGCAGATTCGCCGAGCCCACCGGGGAGCTGTTTTTT. Residues: CASRFAEPTGELFF.

The chain carries TRBV27 and TRBJ1-4; D is undetermined. The CDR3 consists of 12 residues. CDR1 MNHEY and CDR2 SMNVEV come from the germline V gene (reference sequence). Trimming took 10 bases from V and 8 from J, leaving 14 bases between them. CDR3 amino acids: CAKNYGGEKLFF. The CDR3 DNA follows: TGTGCCAAAAATTATGGCGGAGAAAAACTGTTTTTT.

This sequence joins TRBV30 and TRBJ1-6, with D possibly TRBD1 on 6 matching bases. The CDR3 covers 15 residues. V lost 0 bases, J lost 9 bases, and 15 bases lay in between. From germline, CDR1 is GTSNPN and CDR2 SVGIG (reference sequence). The DNA of the CDR3 is TGTGCCTGGAGTGTAGGGGGGTCCCAATTTTCACCCCTCCACTTT. Its translation: CAWSVGGSQFSPLHF.

The chain links TRBV5-1 to TRBJ2-7; D remains unclear. Germline CDR1 and CDR2: SGHRS and YFSETQ. Trimming shortened V by 2 bases and J by 2 bases, and 5 bases separated the two germline ends. The CDR3 is 12 amino acids. CDR3 sequence (DNA): TGCGCCAGCAGCTTTTCCGCCTACGAGCAGTACTTC. This codes for CASSFSAYEQYF. Drawing the rest from reference TRBV5-1 and TRBJ2-7, the complete variable domain is KAGVTQTPRYLIKTRGQQVTLSCSPISGHRSVSWYQQTPGQGLQFLFEYFSETQRNKGNFPGRFSGRQFSNSRSEMNVSTLELGDSALYLCASSFSAYEQYFGPGTRLTVT.

This clone was detected only a few times. The chain uses TRBV3-1 (or the pseudogene TRBV3-2) and TRBJ1-1; TRBD1 might be the D (5 bases). V was shortened by 0 bases and J by 5 bases, with 13 bases between the two germline ends. Germline V gene data show CDR1 as LGHDT and CDR2 as YNNKEL (reference sequence). CDR3 length: 15 amino acids. As DNA, the CDR3 is TGTGCCAGCAGCCAAGACCAGGGTACGCGGACTGAAGCTTTCTTT. It encodes CASSQDQGTRTEAFF.

The rearrangement uses TRBV5-5 and TRBJ1-2; unclear D gene. The germline V gene encodes CDR1 SGHKS and CDR2 YYEKEE (reference sequence). The CDR3 totals 16 residues. V was clipped by 4 bases and J by 4 bases, with 20 bases between them. DNA for the CDR3: TGTGCCAGCAGCCTCTCGGGTAATCCAAGGAGCTATGGCTACACCTTC. Amino acid sequence: CASSLSGNPRSYGYTF.

CDR3 loop: CASSLAPGRQDEETQYF. The CDR3 bases are TGTGCCAGCAGCTTGGCCCCTGGTCGGCAGGACGAAGAGACCCAGTACTTC. The rearrangement uses TRBV5-6 and TRBJ2-5, with D hard to call. Per the germline V gene, CDR1 is SGHDT and CDR2 is YYEEEE. This CDR3 spans 17 amino acids. V gave up 0 bases and J gave up 3 bases, with 18 bases separating them. The full variable domain, rest sourced from reference TRBV5-6 and TRBJ2-5, is DAGVTQSPTHLIKTRGQQVTLRCSPKSGHDTVSWYQQALGQGPQFIFQYYEEEERQRGNFPDRFSGHQFPNYSSELNVNALLLGDSALYLCASSLAPGRQDEETQYFGPGTRLLVL.

The chain has TRBV11-2 and TRBJ2-7, with 13 bases fitting TRBD2. V lost 5 bases to trimming and J lost 4 bases; unmatched junction nucleotides: 8. Germline V CDR1 and CDR2: SGHAT, FQNNGV. This CDR3 is built from 16 residues. CDR3 protein: CASSTTGLAGRYEQYF. Here the CDR3 DNA reads TGTGCCAGCAGCACAACGGGACTAGCGGGAAGGTACGAGCAGTACTTC.

The rearrangement links TRBV5-1 to TRBJ2-5, with 8 bases lining up with TRBD1. The germline V gene encodes CDR1 SGHRS and CDR2 YFSETQ. The CDR3 contains 14 residues. J lost 7 bases, V lost 5 bases, and 10 bases had no gene match. The DNA for the CDR3 is TGCGCCAGCAGTCCCAGGGGGCATGCGGGGACCCAGTACTTC. It codes for CASSPRGHAGTQYF.

The chain carries TRBV5-1 and TRBJ2-3; D unresolved. The germline V gene encodes CDR1 SGHRS and CDR2 YFSETQ. The CDR3 length is 15 residues. Trimming removed 0 bases from V and 1 base from J, with 9 bases in between. This CDR3 is CASSLEAPGTDTQYF. CDR3 bases: TGCGCCAGCAGCTTGGAGGCCCCCGGCACAGATACGCAGTATTTT.

There are a few counts of this clone. This chain links TRBV7-2 with TRBJ1-5, with unresolved D. There are 12 residues in the CDR3. Trimming cost V 4 bases and J 3 bases, with 4 bases left between them. Germline V gives CDR1 SGHTA, CDR2 FQGNSA. The CDR3 DNA is TGTGCCAGCAGCTACAACAATCAGCCCCAGCATTTT. This translates into CASSYNNQPQHF. Filled out from reference TRBV7-2 and TRBJ1-5, the complete variable domain reads GAGVSQSPSNKVTEKGKDVELRCDPISGHTALYWYRQSLGQGLEFLIYFQGNSAPDKSGLPSDRFSAERTGGSVSTLTIQRTQQEDSAVYLCASSYNNQPQHFGDGTRLSIL.

This chain joins TRBV19 and TRBJ2-2; TRBD1 matches at 7 bases. CDR3 length: 13 amino acids. The V gene end was trimmed by 6 bases and the J gene end by 6 bases; junction bases not matched to a gene: 4. Germline lookup yields CDR1 LNHDA and CDR2 SQIVND (reference sequence). CDR3 DNA sequence: TGTGCCAGTAGGATCGACAGGGCCGGGGAGCTGTTTTTT. The encoded protein is CASRIDRAGELFF.

The chain has TRBV4-1 and TRBJ2-5, with 7 bases identical to TRBD1. Per germline, CDR1 MGHRA and CDR2 YSYEKL. V dropped 1 base and J dropped 7; count of bases not matched to a gene: 3. This CDR3 is 13 amino acids long. This chain's CDR3 is CASSQVQGVTQYF. CDR3 DNA sequence: TGCGCCAGCAGCCAAGTGCAGGGGGTGACCCAGTACTTC.

In its sample, this clone was seen a few times. The chain combines TRBV14 with TRBJ1-1; D is undetermined. Germline CDR1 SGHDN, CDR2 FVKESK. The CDR3 covers 13 residues. Trimming took off 5 bases at V and 0 bases at J, with 7 bases between the two ends. The CDR3 sequence: CASSVALNTEAFF. The CDR3 nucleotides are TGTGCCAGCAGCGTGGCCTTGAACACTGAAGCTTTCTTT.

This chain uses TRBV5-1 with TRBJ2-3; 8 positions agree with TRBD2. Germline CDR1 is SGHRS and CDR2 is YFSETQ. J was trimmed by 4 bases and V by 9 bases; bases with no gene match: 10. The length of the CDR3 is 14 residues. CDR3 in amino acids: CATSAGGVSDTQYF. The CDR3 DNA is TGCGCCACCTCTGCGGGGGGCGTGTCAGATACGCAGTATTTT.

This clone turned up a few times. This chain uses TRBV10-1 with TRBJ2-7, with 10 bases identical to TRBD1. The germline V gene has CDR1 WNHNN and CDR2 SYGVQD (reference sequence). CDR3 length: 13 amino acids. V was pared by 5 bases and J by 6 bases, with 4 bases of the junction left unmatched. CDR3 in amino acids: CASSRQGASEQYF. DNA of the CDR3: TGCGCCAGCAGTCGACAGGGGGCGAGCGAGCAGTACTTC.

The chain recombines TRBV3-1 (or the pseudogene TRBV3-2) with TRBJ2-6; D is perhaps TRBD1 or TRBD2 (6 bases each). CDR1 is LGHDT, CDR2 YNNKEL, per germline (reference sequence). This CDR3 comprises 19 residues. Trimming removed 2 bases at V and 4 bases at J, with 21 bases between. CDR3 DNA: TGTGCCAGCAGCCAAAGGGTTTGGGGGGCGACCACCGGGGCCAACGTCCTGACTTTC. Translating it yields CASSQRVWGATTGANVLTF.

The chain joins TRBV2 to TRBJ2-1, with D perhaps TRBD1 (5 bases). Trimming shortened V by 5 bases and J by 5 bases, and 10 bases separated the two germline ends. Per the germline V gene, CDR1 is SNHLY and CDR2 is FYNNEI. This CDR3 region has 13 residues. As DNA, the CDR3 is TGTGCCAGCAGTACCGGACACAACAATGAGCAGTTCTTC. It encodes CASSTGHNNEQFF.

The chain carries TRBV5-5 and TRBJ2-5; the D gene is possibly TRBD2 (7 bases). The CDR3 consists of 13 residues. Germline V gene lookup returns CDR1 SGHKS and CDR2 YYEKEE (reference sequence). Trimming shortened V by 6 bases and J by 4 bases, and 13 bases separated the two germline ends. Here the CDR3 DNA reads TGTGCCAGCACCCGAGGGGGGGTAGAGACCCAGTACTTC. Protein sequence: CASTRGGVETQYF.

The J gene is TRBJ1-3, the V gene TRBV4-1, with a possible D match to TRBD1 (6 bases). V shed 4 bases and J shed 0 bases, with 19 bases lying between them. This CDR3 spans 18 amino acids. Germline CDR1 reads MGHRA; CDR2 reads YSYEKL. CDR3: CASSRGIGGGGSGNTIYF. In DNA, the CDR3 is TGCGCCAGCAGCCGGGGTATAGGAGGGGGTGGCTCTGGAAACACCATATATTTT.

The CDR3 sequence is CASTKRALGSQYF. The CDR3, as DNA: TGTGCCAGCACCAAACGGGCACTGGGGTCCCAGTACTTC. The chain uses TRBV12-3 or TRBV12-4 and TRBJ2-5; the D is unclear. The CDR3 spans 13 residues. V dropped 7 bases and J dropped 9 bases, with 18 bases sitting between them.

The V call is TRBV15, the J call TRBJ1-3; 7 nucleotides agree with TRBD1. In germline, CDR1 is LNHNV, CDR2 YYDKDF (reference sequence). Trimming cost V 1 base and J 5 bases; bases outside gene matches: 17. The CDR3 contains 19 residues. CDR3 sequence: CATSRVFPLPGQTRNTIYF. CDR3 sequence (DNA): TGTGCCACCAGCAGAGTTTTCCCCTTACCGGGACAGACAAGAAACACCATATATTTT.

The rearrangement links TRBV18 to TRBJ2-3, with D maybe TRBD1 (7 bases). With 3 bases removed from V and 9 bases from J, the gap between germline ends came to 16 bases. Germline V CDR1 and CDR2: KGHSH, LQKENI. The CDR3 is 14 residues long. The CDR3 DNA reads as TGTGCCAGCTCACCGCAGGAGGGACAGCAAACGCAGTATTTT. Protein product: CASSPQEGQQTQYF.

This clone came up once. This chain joins TRBV3-1 (or the pseudogene TRBV3-2) and TRBJ1-6; 9 bases agree with TRBD1. The CDR3 has 15 residues. V was clipped by 4 bases and J by 7 bases; unmatched bases: 5. Germline V gene sequence: CDR1 LGHDT, CDR2 YNNKEL (reference sequence). CDR3 DNA: TGTGCCAGCAGCCCCGGGACAGGGAGGAATTCACCCCTCCACTTT. Translation gives CASSPGTGRNSPLHF.

DNA for the CDR3: TGCGCCAGCAGTGAGTGGGGAGCTAATGAAAAACTGTTTTTT. This translates into CASSEWGANEKLFF. This chain links TRBV10-1 with TRBJ1-4; the D is unclear. Trimming pared 1 base from V and 3 bases from J, leaving 6 bases between. CDR1 is WNHNN, CDR2 SYGVQD, per germline (reference sequence). The CDR3 has 14 amino acids.

The chain carries TRBV4-1 and TRBJ2-1, with D possibly TRBD2 on 6 matching bases. Germline assignment: CDR1 MGHRA and CDR2 YSYEKL. CDR3 length: 16 amino acids. Trimming removed 4 bases at V and 3 bases at J, with 16 bases between. CDR3 in DNA: TGCGCCAGCAGCCTAAAATTGGGGGACTTCTACAATGAGCAGTTCTTC. Translating it yields CASSLKLGDFYNEQFF.

The chain has TRBV11-2 and TRBJ2-5; D is ambiguous. Germline values: CDR1 SGHAT, CDR2 FQNNGV. This CDR3 has 13 amino acids. Deletions cut 7 bases from V and 3 bases from J, with 12 bases between. CDR3 nucleotides: TGTGCCAGCACCTGGCAGAGGAAAGAGACCCAGTACTTC. Encoded protein: CASTWQRKETQYF. The full variable domain, with the rest looked up from reference TRBV11-2 and TRBJ2-5, is EAGVAQSPRYKIIEKRQSVAFWCNPISGHATLYWYQQILGQGPKLLIQFQNNGVVDDSQLPKDRFSAERLKGVDSTLKIQPAKLEDSAVYLCASTWQRKETQYFGPGTRLLVL.